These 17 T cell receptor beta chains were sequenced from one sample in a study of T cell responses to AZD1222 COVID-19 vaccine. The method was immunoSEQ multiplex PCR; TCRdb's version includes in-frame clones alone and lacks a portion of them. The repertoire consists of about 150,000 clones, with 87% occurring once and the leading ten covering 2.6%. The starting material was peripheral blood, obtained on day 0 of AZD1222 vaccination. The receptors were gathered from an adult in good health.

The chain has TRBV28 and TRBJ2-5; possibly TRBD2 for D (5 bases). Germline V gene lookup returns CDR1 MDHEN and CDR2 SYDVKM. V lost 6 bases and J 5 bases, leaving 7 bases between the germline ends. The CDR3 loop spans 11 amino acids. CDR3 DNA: TGTGCCAGCAGAGAGCGGGAGACCCAGTACTTC. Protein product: CASRERETQYF.

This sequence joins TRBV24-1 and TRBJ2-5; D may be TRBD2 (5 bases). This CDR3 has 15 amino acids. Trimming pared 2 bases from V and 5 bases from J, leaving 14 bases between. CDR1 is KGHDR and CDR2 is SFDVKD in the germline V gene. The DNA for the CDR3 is TGTGCCACCAGTGATTCCCGGACGGCGGGCGAGACCCAGTACTTC. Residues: CATSDSRTAGETQYF.

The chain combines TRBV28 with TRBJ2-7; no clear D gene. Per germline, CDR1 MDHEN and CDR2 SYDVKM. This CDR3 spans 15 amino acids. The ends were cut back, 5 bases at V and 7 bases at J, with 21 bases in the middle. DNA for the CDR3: TGTGCCAGCAGTCGAGCCGGAGATGCCCTTTGGGAGCAGTACTTC. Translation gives CASSRAGDALWEQYF.

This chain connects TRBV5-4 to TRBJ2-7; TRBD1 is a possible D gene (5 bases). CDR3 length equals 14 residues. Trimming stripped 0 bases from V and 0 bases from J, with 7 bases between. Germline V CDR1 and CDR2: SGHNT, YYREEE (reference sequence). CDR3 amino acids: CASSLGQLSYEQYF. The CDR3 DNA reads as TGTGCCAGCAGCTTGGGACAGCTCTCCTACGAGCAGTACTTC.

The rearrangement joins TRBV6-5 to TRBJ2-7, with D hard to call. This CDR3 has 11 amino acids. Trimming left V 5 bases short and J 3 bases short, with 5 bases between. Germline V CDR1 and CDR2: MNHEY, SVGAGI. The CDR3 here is CASSPFYEQYF. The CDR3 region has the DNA TGTGCCAGCAGTCCCTTCTACGAGCAGTACTTC.

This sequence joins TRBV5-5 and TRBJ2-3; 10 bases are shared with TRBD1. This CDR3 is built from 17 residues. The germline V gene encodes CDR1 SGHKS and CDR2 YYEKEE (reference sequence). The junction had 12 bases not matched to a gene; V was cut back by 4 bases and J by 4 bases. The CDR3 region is CASSRGPGQGTPDTQYF. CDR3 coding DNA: TGTGCCAGCAGCCGCGGACCGGGACAGGGGACCCCAGATACGCAGTATTTT.

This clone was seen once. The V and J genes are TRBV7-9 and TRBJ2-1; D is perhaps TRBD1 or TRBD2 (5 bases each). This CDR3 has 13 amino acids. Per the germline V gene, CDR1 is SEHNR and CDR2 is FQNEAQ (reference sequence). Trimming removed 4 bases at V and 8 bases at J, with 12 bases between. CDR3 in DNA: TGTGCCAGCAGCTACCTACTAGGGGATGAGCAGTTCTTC. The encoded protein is CASSYLLGDEQFF.

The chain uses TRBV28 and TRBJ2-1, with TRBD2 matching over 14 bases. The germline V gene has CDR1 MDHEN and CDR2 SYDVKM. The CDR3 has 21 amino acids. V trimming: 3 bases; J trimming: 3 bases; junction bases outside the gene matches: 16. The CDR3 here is CASSFIRPGTSGSTGYNEQFF. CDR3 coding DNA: TGTGCCAGCAGTTTTATCCGACCCGGGACTAGCGGGAGTACTGGCTACAATGAGCAGTTCTTC.

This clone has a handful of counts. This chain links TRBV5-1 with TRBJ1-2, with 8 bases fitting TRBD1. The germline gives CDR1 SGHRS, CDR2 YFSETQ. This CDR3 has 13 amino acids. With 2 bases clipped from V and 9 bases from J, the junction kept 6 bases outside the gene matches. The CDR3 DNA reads TGCGCCAGCAGCTTTGACGGACAGGGACGCTACACCTTC. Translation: CASSFDGQGRYTF.

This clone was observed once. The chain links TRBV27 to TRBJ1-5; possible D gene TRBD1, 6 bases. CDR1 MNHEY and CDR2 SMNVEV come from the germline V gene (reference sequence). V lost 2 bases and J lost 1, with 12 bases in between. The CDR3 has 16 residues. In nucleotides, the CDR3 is TGTGCCAGCAGTTTAAGGGCCAGGGGCAGCAATCAGCCCCAGCATTTT. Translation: CASSLRARGSNQPQHF.

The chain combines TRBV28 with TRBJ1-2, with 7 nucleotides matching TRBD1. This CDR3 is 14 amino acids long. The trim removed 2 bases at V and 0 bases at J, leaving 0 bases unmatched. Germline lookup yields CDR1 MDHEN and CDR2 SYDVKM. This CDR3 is CASSLRGPNYGYTF. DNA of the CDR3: TGTGCCAGCAGTTTAAGGGGGCCTAACTATGGCTACACCTTC.

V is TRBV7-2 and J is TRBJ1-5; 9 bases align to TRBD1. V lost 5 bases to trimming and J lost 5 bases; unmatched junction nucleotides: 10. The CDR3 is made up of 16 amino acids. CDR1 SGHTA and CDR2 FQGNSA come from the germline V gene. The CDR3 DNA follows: TGTGCCAGCAGCCCGAGAGTAGGGACAGGGTATCAGCCCCAGCATTTT. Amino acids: CASSPRVGTGYQPQHF.

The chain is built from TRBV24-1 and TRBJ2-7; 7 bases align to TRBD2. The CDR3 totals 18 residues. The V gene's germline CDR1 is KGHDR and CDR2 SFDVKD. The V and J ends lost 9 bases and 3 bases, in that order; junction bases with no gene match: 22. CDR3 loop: CATGRAGTSFPKDYEQYF. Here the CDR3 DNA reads TGTGCCACCGGGAGGGCAGGGACCTCATTCCCAAAAGACTACGAGCAGTACTTC.

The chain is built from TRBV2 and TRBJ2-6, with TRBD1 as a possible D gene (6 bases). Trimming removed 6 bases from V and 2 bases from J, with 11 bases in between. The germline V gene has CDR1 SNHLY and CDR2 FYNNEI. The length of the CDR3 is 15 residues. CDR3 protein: CASRLQGTGANVLTF. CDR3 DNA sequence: TGTGCCAGCAGGTTACAGGGAACTGGGGCCAACGTCCTGACTTTC.

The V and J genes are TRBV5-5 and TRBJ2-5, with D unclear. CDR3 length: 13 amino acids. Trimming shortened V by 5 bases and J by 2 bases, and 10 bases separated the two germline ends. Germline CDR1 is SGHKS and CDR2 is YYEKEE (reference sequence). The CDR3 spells CASSFSRQETQYF. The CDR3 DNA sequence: TGTGCCAGCAGTTTTTCCAGACAAGAGACCCAGTACTTC.

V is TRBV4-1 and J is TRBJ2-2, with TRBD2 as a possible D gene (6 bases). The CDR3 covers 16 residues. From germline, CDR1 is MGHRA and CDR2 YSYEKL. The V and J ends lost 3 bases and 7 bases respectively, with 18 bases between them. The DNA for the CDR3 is TGCGCCAGCAGCCATTTCGGGACTGGGGTGGACGGGGAGCTGTTTTTT. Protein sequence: CASSHFGTGVDGELFF.

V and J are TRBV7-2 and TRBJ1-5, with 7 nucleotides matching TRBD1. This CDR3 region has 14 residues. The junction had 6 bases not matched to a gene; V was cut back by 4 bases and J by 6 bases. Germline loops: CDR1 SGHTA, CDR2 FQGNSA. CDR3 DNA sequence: TGTGCCAGCAGCTATAGACAGGGAGGTCAGCCCCAGCATTTT. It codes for CASSYRQGGQPQHF. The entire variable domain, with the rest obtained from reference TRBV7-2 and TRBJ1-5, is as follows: GAGVSQSPSNKVTEKGKDVELRCDPISGHTALYWYRQSLGQGLEFLIYFQGNSAPDKSGLPSDRFSAERTGGSVSTLTIQRTQQEDSAVYLCASSYRQGGQPQHFGDGTRLSIL.